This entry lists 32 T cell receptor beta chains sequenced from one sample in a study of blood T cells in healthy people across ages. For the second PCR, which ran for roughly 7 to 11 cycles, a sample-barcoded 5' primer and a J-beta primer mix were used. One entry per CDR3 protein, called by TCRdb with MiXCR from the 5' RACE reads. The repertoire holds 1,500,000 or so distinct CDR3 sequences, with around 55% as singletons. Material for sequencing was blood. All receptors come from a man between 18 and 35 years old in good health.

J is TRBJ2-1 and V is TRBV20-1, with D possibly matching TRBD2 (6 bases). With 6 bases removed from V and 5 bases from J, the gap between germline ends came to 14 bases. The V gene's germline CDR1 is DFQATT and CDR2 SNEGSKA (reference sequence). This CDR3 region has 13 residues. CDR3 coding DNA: TGCAGTGCCTTTAGCGGAATAGACAATGAGCAGTTCTTC. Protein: CSAFSGIDNEQFF.

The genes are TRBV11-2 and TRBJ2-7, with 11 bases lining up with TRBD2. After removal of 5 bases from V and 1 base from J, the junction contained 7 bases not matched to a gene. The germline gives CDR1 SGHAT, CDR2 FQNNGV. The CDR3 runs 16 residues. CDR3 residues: CASSTTGTSGSYEQYF. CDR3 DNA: TGTGCCAGCAGCACTACCGGGACTAGCGGATCCTACGAGCAGTACTTC.

The CDR3 DNA reads as TGTGCCAGCAGCTTAGCGACTAGCCGTGGCTACGAGCAGTACTTC. Its translation is CASSLATSRGYEQYF. The chain joins TRBV7-2 to TRBJ2-5, with 7 bases matching TRBD2. The J call may be faulty, since TRBJ2-7 better matches the DNA end. Germline V gene lookup returns CDR1 SGHTA and CDR2 FQGNSA. The CDR3 consists of 15 residues.

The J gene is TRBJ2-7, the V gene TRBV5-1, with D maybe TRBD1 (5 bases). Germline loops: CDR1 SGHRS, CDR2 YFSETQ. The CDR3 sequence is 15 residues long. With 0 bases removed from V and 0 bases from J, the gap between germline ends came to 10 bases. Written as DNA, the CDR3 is TGCGCCAGCAGCTTGGGATCCAGGGACTCCTACGAGCAGTACTTC. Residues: CASSLGSRDSYEQYF.

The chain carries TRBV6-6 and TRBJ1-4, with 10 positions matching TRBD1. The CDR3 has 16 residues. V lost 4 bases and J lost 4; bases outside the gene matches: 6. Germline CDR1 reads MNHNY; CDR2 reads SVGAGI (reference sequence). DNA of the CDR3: TGTGCCAGCAGTTCCCCGGACAGGGGGTTTAATGAAAAACTGTTTTTT. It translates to CASSSPDRGFNEKLFF.

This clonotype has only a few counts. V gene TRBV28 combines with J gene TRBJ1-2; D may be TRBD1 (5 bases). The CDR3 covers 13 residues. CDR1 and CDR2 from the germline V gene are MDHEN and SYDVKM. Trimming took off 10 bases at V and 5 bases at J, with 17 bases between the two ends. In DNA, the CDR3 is TGTGCCACCAAACCGACAGCCGCATATGGCTACACCTTC. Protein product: CATKPTAAYGYTF.

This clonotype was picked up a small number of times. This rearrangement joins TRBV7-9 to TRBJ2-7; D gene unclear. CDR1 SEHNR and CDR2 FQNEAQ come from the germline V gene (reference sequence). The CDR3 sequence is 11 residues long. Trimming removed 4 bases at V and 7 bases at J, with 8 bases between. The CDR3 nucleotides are TGTGCCAGCAGCTCACTCCAAGAGCAGTACTTC. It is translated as CASSSLQEQYF.

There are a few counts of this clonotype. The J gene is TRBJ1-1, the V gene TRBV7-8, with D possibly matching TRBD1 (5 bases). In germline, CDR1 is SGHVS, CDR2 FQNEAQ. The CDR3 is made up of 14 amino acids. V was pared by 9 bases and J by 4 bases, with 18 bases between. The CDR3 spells CASSTRGGTTEAFF. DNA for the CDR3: TGTGCCAGTAGCACCCGTGGGGGTACCACTGAAGCTTTCTTT.

Here the CDR3 DNA reads TGTGCCATCAGCAACAGGGGTGCAGTCGATGAGCAGTTCTTC. Protein product: CAISNRGAVDEQFF. The V call is TRBV10-3, the J call TRBJ2-1, with TRBD1 matching 7 bases. The CDR3 has 14 residues. Germline V gene lookup returns CDR1 ENHRY and CDR2 SYGVKD. Unmatched junction bases numbered 10, after V lost 6 bases and J lost 8 bases.

The CDR3 region is CATQSDLSGANVLTF. The CDR3 nucleotides read TGTGCCACCCAGTCGGATCTCTCTGGGGCCAACGTCCTGACTTTC. V and J are TRBV10-3 and TRBJ2-6, with no clear D. Germline V gene data show CDR1 as ENHRY and CDR2 as SYGVKD. This CDR3 has 15 residues. V gave up 10 bases and J gave up 0 bases, with 13 bases separating them.

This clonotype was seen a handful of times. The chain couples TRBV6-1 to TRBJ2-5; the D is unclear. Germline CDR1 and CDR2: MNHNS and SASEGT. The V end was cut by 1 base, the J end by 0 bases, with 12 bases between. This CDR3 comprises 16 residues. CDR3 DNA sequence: TGTGCCAGCAGTGAAGTTGTCAGCTCGTACCAAGAGACCCAGTACTTC. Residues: CASSEVVSSYQETQYF.

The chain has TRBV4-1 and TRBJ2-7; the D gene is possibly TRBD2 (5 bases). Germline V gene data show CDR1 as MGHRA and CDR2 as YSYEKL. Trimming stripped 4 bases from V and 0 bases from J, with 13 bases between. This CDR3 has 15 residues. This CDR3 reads CASSRSSGNSYEQYF. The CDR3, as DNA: TGCGCCAGCAGCCGATCGTCGGGAAACTCCTACGAGCAGTACTTC.

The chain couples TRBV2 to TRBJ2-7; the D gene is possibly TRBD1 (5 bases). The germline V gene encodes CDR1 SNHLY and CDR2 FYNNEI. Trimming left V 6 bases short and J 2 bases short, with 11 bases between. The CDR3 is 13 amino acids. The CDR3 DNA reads TGTGCCAGCAGCCGACAGTTCCCCTACGAGCAGTACTTC. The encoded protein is CASSRQFPYEQYF.

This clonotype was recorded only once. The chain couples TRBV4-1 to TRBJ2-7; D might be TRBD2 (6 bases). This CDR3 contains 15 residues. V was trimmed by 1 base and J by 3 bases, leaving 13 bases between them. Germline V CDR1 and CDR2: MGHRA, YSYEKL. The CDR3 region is CASSQAHSGHYEQYF. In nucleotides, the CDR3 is TGCGCCAGCAGCCAAGCGCATAGCGGTCACTACGAGCAGTACTTC.

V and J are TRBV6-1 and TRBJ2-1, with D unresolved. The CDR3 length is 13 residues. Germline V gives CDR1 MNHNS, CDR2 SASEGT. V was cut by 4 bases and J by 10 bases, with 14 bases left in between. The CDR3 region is CASSAIQATEQFF. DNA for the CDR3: TGTGCCAGCAGTGCCATCCAGGCCACAGAGCAGTTCTTC.

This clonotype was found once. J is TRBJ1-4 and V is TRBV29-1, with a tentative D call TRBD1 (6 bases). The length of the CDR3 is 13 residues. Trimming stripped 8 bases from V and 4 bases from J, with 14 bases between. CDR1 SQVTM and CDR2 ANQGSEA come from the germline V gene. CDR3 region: CSSRTANNEKLFF. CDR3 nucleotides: TGCAGCTCCAGGACAGCAAATAATGAAAAACTGTTTTTT.

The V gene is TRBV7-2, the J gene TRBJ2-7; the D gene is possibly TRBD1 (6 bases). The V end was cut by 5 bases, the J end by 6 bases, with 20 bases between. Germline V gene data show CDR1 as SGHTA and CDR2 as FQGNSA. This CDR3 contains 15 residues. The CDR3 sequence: CASSPHRDVEGEQYF. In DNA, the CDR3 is TGTGCCAGCAGCCCCCACAGGGACGTGGAAGGCGAGCAGTACTTC.

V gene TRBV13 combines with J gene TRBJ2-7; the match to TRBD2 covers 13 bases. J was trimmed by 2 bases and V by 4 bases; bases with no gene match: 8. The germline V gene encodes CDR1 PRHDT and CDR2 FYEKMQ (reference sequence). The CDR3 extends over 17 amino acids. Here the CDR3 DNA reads TGTGCCAGCAGCTCAACGCAGACTAGCGGGGGGACCTACGAGCAGTACTTC. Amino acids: CASSSTQTSGGTYEQYF.

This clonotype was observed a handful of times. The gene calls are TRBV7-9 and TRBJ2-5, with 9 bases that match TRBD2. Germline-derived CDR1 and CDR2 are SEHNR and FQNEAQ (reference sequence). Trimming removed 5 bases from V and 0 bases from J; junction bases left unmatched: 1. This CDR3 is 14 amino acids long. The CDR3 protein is CASSRTSDQETQYF. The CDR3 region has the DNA TGTGCCAGCAGCAGGACTAGCGACCAAGAGACCCAGTACTTC.

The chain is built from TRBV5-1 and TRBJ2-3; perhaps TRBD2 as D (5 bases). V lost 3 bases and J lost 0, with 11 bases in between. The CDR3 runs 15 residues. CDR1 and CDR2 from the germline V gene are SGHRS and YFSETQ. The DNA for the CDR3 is TGCGCCAGCAGCTACACTAGACACAGCACAGATACGCAGTATTTT. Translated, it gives CASSYTRHSTDTQYF. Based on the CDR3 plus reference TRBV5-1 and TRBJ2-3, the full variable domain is KAGVTQTPRYLIKTRGQQVTLSCSPISGHRSVSWYQQTPGQGLQFLFEYFSETQRNKGNFPGRFSGRQFSNSRSEMNVSTLELGDSALYLCASSYTRHSTDTQYFGPGTRLTVL.

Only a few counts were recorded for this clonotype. The CDR3 is CAISATPRETQYF. Here the CDR3 DNA reads TGTGCCATCAGTGCGACGCCTCGAGAGACCCAGTACTTC. The rearrangement links TRBV10-3 to TRBJ2-5; D is unresolved. The germline V and J ends were trimmed by 4 bases and 4 bases, with 10 bases remaining between them. The CDR3 length is 13 residues. The germline V gene encodes CDR1 ENHRY and CDR2 SYGVKD.

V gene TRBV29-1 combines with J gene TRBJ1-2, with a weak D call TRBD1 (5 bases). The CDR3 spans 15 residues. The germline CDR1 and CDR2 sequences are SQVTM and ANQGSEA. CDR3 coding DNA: TGCAGGCCTCGGGCAACAGGCGCCCACTGGTATGGCTACACCTTC. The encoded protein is CRPRATGAHWYGYTF.

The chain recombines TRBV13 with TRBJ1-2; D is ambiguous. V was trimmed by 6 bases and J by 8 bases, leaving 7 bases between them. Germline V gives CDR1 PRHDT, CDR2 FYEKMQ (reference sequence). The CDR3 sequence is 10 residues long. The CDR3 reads CASSGRGYTF. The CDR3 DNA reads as TGTGCCAGCAGTGGCCGAGGCTACACCTTC.

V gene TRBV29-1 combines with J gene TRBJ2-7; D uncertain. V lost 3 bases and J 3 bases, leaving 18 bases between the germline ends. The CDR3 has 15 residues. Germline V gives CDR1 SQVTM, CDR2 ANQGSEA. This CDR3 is CSVEMGASFSYEQYF. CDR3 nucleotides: TGCAGCGTTGAGATGGGTGCTAGTTTTAGCTACGAGCAGTACTTC.

The CDR3 here is CASSQDEYRGRNEKLFF. CDR3 bases: TGCGCCAGCAGCCAAGACGAATACAGGGGGAGGAATGAAAAACTGTTTTTT. The rearrangement uses TRBV4-1 and TRBJ1-4, with TRBD1 identical over 8 bases. Germline V CDR1 and CDR2: MGHRA, YSYEKL. The CDR3 runs 17 residues. J gave up 5 bases and V 0 bases, and 8 bases lay outside the gene matches.

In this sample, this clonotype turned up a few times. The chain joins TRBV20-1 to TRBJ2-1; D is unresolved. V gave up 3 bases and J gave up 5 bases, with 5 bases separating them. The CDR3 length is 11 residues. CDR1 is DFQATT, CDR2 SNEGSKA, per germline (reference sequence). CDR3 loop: CSASRDNEQFF. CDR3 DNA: TGCAGTGCTAGTCGAGACAATGAGCAGTTCTTC.

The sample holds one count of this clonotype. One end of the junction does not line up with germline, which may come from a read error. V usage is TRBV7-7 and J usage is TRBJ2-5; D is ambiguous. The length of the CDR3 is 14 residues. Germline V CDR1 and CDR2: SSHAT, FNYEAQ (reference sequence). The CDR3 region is CASSLDGVPGTQYF. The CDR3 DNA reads TGTGCTAGCAGCTTAGATGGGGTTCCCGGGACCCAGTACTTC.

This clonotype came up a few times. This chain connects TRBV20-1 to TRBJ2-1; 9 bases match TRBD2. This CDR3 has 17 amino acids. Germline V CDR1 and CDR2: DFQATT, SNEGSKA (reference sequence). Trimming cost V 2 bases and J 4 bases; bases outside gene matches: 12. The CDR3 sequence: CSARPSLGLAPYNEQFF. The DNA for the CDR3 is TGCAGTGCTAGACCTTCTCTCGGACTAGCGCCATACAATGAGCAGTTCTTC.

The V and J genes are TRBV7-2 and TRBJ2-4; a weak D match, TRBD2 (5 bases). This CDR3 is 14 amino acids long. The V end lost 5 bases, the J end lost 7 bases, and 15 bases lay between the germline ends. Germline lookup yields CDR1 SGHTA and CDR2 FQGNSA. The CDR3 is CASSRHLTGNIQYF. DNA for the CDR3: TGTGCCAGCAGCAGACACTTAACGGGGAACATTCAGTACTTC. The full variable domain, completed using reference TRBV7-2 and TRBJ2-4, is GAGVSQSPSNKVTEKGKDVELRCDPISGHTALYWYRQSLGQGLEFLIYFQGNSAPDKSGLPSDRFSAERTGGSVSTLTIQRTQQEDSAVYLCASSRHLTGNIQYFGAGTRLSVL.

The CDR3, as DNA: TGTGCCACCCCTTTCCGGGACACCCTTGTGGAGCAGTACTTC. This sequence encodes CATPFRDTLVEQYF. The chain carries TRBV27 and TRBJ2-7; D perhaps matches TRBD1 (6 bases). Germline V gene sequence: CDR1 MNHEY, CDR2 SMNVEV (reference sequence). This CDR3 region has 14 residues. With 10 bases removed from V and 7 bases from J, the gap between germline ends came to 23 bases.

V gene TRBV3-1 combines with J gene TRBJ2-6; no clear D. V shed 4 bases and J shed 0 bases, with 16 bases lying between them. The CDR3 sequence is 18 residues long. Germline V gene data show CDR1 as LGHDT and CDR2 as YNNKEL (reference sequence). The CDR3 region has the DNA TGTGCCAGCAGCCTCGCTCCCGGCAGCCACTCTGGGGCCAACGTCCTGACTTTC. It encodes CASSLAPGSHSGANVLTF.

The CDR3 region is CASSTVLAGRTDTQYF. CDR3 DNA sequence: TGTGCCAGCTCGACGGTGCTAGCGGGGCGCACAGATACGCAGTATTTT. This chain links TRBV18 with TRBJ2-3; 9 bases are a match to TRBD2. V trimming: 6 bases; J trimming: 1 base; junction bases outside the gene matches: 8. Germline V gene data show CDR1 as KGHSH and CDR2 as LQKENI. The CDR3 is made up of 16 amino acids.